What follows are 6 T cell receptor beta chains derived from one specimen sequenced in a study of cytomegalovirus exposure and HLA in healthy donors. Vbeta (60) and Jbeta (13) primers were used in the PCR. The protocol was immunoSEQ multiplex PCR, while the TCRdb copy is restricted to in-frame clones and leaves out a portion. The sample yields about 160,000 clones, about 72% seen once. The specimen sequenced was PBMCs. The receptor source for this set is a man aged 25 to 40 in good health and CMV-seropositive.

This clone was seen only once. CDR3 bases: TGTGCCAGCAGCGTAGATGGTAGGACAGGGGGAAACATTCAGTACTTC. This sequence encodes CASSVDGRTGGNIQYF. The V and J genes are TRBV9 and TRBJ2-4; TRBD1 agrees at 10 bases. The CDR3 is made up of 16 amino acids. Germline V lookup: CDR1 SGDLS, CDR2 YYNGEE. J was trimmed by 6 bases and V by 0 bases; bases with no gene match: 6.

The V call is TRBV7-9, the J call TRBJ2-3, with a tentative D call TRBD1 (5 bases). Per the germline V gene, CDR1 is SEHNR and CDR2 is FQNEAQ (reference sequence). Trimming stripped 2 bases from V and 3 bases from J, with 6 bases between. The CDR3 has 13 residues. In DNA, the CDR3 is TGTGCCAGCAGCTTACCAGGGACAGATACGCAGTATTTT. Amino acid sequence: CASSLPGTDTQYF.

V usage is TRBV30 and J usage is TRBJ1-1; D perhaps matches TRBD1 (5 bases). CDR1 GTSNPN and CDR2 SVGIG come from the germline V gene (reference sequence). The CDR3 is made up of 13 amino acids. V was clipped by 3 bases and J by 3 bases, with 11 bases between them. The CDR3 DNA reads as TGTGCCTGGAGGCAGGCGGGGGACACTGAAGCTTTCTTT. This encodes CAWRQAGDTEAFF.

The chain combines TRBV19 with TRBJ2-5; the D is unclear. The V and J ends lost 3 bases and 4 bases respectively, with 12 bases between them. The germline V gene has CDR1 LNHDA and CDR2 SQIVND (reference sequence). The CDR3 sequence is 14 residues long. The DNA of the CDR3 is TGTGCCAGTAGTATGGAACTGGAGAGAGAGACCCAGTACTTC. Its translation is CASSMELERETQYF.

This clone has only a few counts. This chain joins TRBV6-5 and TRBJ2-7; perhaps TRBD2 as D (6 bases). The germline gives CDR1 MNHEY, CDR2 SVGAGI. The germline V and J ends were trimmed by 2 bases and 9 bases, with 11 bases remaining between them. The CDR3 consists of 12 residues. Written as DNA, the CDR3 is TGTGCCAGCAGTTACGGGACTGGGGTGCAGTACTTC. Its translation: CASSYGTGVQYF.

The gene calls are TRBV23-1 and TRBJ1-4; 7 bases align to TRBD1. TRBV23-1 is an open reading frame whose function is uncertain. Unmatched junction bases numbered 14, after V lost 3 bases and J lost 10 bases. CDR3 length equals 16 residues. The CDR3 region is CASSQATGNQTGKLFF. CDR3 in DNA: TGCGCCAGCAGTCAGGCGACAGGGAACCAAACAGGAAAACTGTTTTTT.